The entry that follows covers one TCR beta chain sequence. The data originate from a study of control samples from healthy donors and cancer patients. The V gene lost 2 bases and the J gene lost 8 bases, with 12 bases spanning the gap. The CDR3 sequence is 13 residues long. Per the germline V gene, CDR1 is SGHTA and CDR2 is FQGTGA. TCRdb's table, derived via immunoSEQ multiplex PCR, lists solely in-frame clones and lacks some. The data contain around 86,000 clones, approximately 90% of them singletons. This clonotype was sampled from a woman aged 55 to 70 with head and neck cancer. The sample consisted of PBMCs. The gene calls are TRBV7-3 and TRBJ1-2; D is unresolved. DNA for the CDR3: TGTGCCAGCAGCTTACAAAGTGCGGGCGGCTACACCTTC. Encoded protein: CASSLQSAGGYTF.